These T cell receptor beta chains were read from a single sample in a study of molecular identifiers for immune sequencing clone quantification. One entry per CDR3 protein, called by TCRdb with MiXCR from the PCR reads. The table includes 40,000 to 45,000 distinct CDR3 sequences, about 19% detected once. The sequenced material came from naive CD8+ T cells from blood, with Jurkat cell RNA spiked in. These receptor sequences come from a human donor in good health. Some libraries in this study had Jurkat cell RNA spiked in. Both conserved end residues are trimmed from each CDR3. Part of the rows lack a size; the others show once, few, many or a class for expanded clones.

j_gene: TRBJ2-3; v_gene: TRBV7-7; abundance: many; CDR3aa: ASSSVFRDTQY
j_gene: TRBJ2-3; v_gene: TRBV5-5; abundance: many; CDR3aa: ASSSLVFASTDTQY
j_gene: TRBJ2-1; v_gene: TRBV7-8; abundance: .; CDR3aa: ASSPGTSGLSSYNEQF
j_gene: TRBJ2-1; v_gene: TRBV24-1; abundance: many; CDR3aa: ATSDLTDLF
j_gene: TRBJ2-7; v_gene: TRBV30; abundance: many; CDR3aa: AWTAPGQAYEQY
j_gene: TRBJ2-3; v_gene: TRBV27; abundance: many; CDR3aa: ASSPAGSGRLDTQY
j_gene: TRBJ2-7; v_gene: TRBV19; abundance: many; CDR3aa: ASSPTGATYEQY
j_gene: TRBJ1-1; v_gene: TRBV20-1; abundance: many; CDR3aa: SARDQTLGQIEAF
j_gene: TRBJ2-1; v_gene: TRBV28; abundance: many; CDR3aa: ASSLVISGTYNEQF
j_gene: TRBJ2-3; v_gene: TRBV6-6; abundance: many; CDR3aa: ASSSGKSSGRSTDTQY
j_gene: TRBJ2-7; v_gene: TRBV5-1; abundance: few; CDR3aa: ASSFTGSYEQY
j_gene: TRBJ1-2; v_gene: TRBV6-2/TRBV6-3; abundance: many; CDR3aa: ASSFDVYNYGYT
j_gene: TRBJ1-1; v_gene: TRBV27; abundance: many; CDR3aa: ASSLGGGGTEAF
j_gene: TRBJ2-7; v_gene: TRBV5-5; abundance: many; CDR3aa: ASRGSGSYEQY
j_gene: TRBJ1-1; v_gene: TRBV20-1; abundance: many; CDR3aa: SARVEDAEAF
j_gene: TRBJ1-5; v_gene: TRBV24-1; abundance: many; CDR3aa: ATSDLEGENQPQH
j_gene: TRBJ2-7; v_gene: TRBV19; abundance: many; CDR3aa: ASRPWGGGYEQY
j_gene: TRBJ2-2; v_gene: TRBV13; abundance: .; CDR3aa: ASSSPLRGGLDTGEPF
j_gene: TRBJ2-5; v_gene: TRBV5-6; abundance: .; CDR3aa: ASSWGQGVRIQETQY
j_gene: TRBJ1-1; v_gene: TRBV25-1; abundance: .; CDR3aa: ASQRQNTEAF
j_gene: TRBJ2-1; v_gene: TRBV11-1; abundance: .; CDR3aa: ASSTRANEQF
j_gene: TRBJ2-1; v_gene: TRBV30; abundance: .; CDR3aa: AWRTSRSSYNEQF
j_gene: TRBJ2-3; v_gene: TRBV4-2; abundance: once; CDR3aa: ASSQTQLAGDTQY
j_gene: TRBJ2-1; v_gene: TRBV4-3; abundance: many; CDR3aa: ASSQEPGQGLGNEQF